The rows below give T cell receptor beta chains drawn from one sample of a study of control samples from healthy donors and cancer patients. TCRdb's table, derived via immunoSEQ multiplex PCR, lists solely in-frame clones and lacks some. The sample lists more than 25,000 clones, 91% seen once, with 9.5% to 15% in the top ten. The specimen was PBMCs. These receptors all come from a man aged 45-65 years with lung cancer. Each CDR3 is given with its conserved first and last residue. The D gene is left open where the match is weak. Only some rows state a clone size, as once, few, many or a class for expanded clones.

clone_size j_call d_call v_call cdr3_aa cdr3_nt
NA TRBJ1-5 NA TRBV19 CASRDPSGAPNNQPQHF TGTGCCAGTAGGGACCCTTCCGGGGCCCCGAACAATCAGCCCCAGCATTTT
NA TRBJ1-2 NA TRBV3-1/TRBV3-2 CASSQQGLGYTF TGTGCCAGCAGCCAGCAGGGTCTTGGCTACACCTTC
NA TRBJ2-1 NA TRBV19 CASREGSSYNEQFF TGTGCCAGTAGAGAGGGAAGCTCCTACAATGAGCAGTTCTTC
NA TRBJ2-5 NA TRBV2 CASSEALQGLPQYF TGTGCCAGCAGTGAAGCGCTTCAGGGGTTACCCCAGTACTTC
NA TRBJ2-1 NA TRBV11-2 CASSLDWINNEQFF TGTGCCAGCAGCTTAGATTGGATAAACAATGAGCAGTTCTTC
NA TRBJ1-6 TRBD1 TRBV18 CASSPTDRGWGNSPLHF TGTGCCAGCTCACCAACGGACAGGGGATGGGGTAATTCACCCCTCCACTTT
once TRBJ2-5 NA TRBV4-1 CASSQEVGKETQYF TGCGCCAGCAGCCAAGAGGTCGGGAAAGAGACCCAGTACTTC
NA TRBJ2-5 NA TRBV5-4 CASSSAQGGETQYF TGTGCCAGCAGCTCTGCCCAGGGCGGGGAGACCCAGTACTTC
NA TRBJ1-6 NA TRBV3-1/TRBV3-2 CASSQDRGNSPLHF TGTGCCAGCAGCCAAGACAGGGGTAATTCACCCCTCCACTTT
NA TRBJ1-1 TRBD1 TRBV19 CASTHRPPGGAGMNTEAFF TGTGCCAGTACCCACCGACCGCCAGGGGGCGCCGGAATGAACACTGAAGCTTTCTTT
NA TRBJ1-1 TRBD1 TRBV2 CATRQGAAEAFF TGTGCCACCCGACAGGGCGCGGCTGAAGCTTTCTTT